One and the same sample provided the 3 T cell receptor beta chains below, sequenced in a study of blood T cell repertoires in COVID-19 (dated by TCRdb to the early 2020s). The library was generated by the immunoSEQ multiplex PCR assay. TCRdb stores this immuneACCESS table with in-frame sequences only. Part of the clones is absent; in the studies checked, under half of the shortfall reflects unresolved V genes, and no reason is known for the rest. The sample records over 150,000 clones, around nine tenths of which are singletons. The ten most abundant clones make up under 13% of the sample. Sequencing was performed on peripheral blood. The receptors stem from a woman aged 65 to 85 with COVID-19, enrolled during active disease.

Turning to this clone: Its ends do not fully match the called genes, so a read error is possible. This chain links TRBV7-7 with TRBJ2-6; possible D gene TRBD1, 6 bases. CDR1 and CDR2 from the germline V gene are SSHAT and FNYEAQ (reference sequence). This CDR3 contains 15 residues. CDR3 region: CASSPDSTGANVLTF. CDR3 in DNA: TGTGCTAGCAGCCCGGACAGCACTGGGGCCAACGTCCTGACTTTC.

The rearrangement joins TRBV28 to TRBJ2-1, with TRBD1 matching over 8 bases. The germline CDR1 and CDR2 sequences are MDHEN and SYDVKM. V gave up 5 bases and J gave up 7 bases; unmatched junction bases: 4. The CDR3 sequence is 13 residues long. In DNA, the CDR3 is TGTGCCAGCAGTACAGGGGGACGGAATGAGCAGTTCTTC. Its translation is CASSTGGRNEQFF. Full variable domain (rest looked up from reference TRBV28 and TRBJ2-1): DVKVTQSSRYLVKRTGEKVFLECVQDMDHENMFWYRQDPGLGLRLIYFSYDVKMKEKGDIPEGYSVSREKKERFSLILESASTNQTSMYLCASSTGGRNEQFFGPGTRLTVL.

The rearrangement joins TRBV6-6 to TRBJ2-7; 8 bases map to TRBD2. This CDR3 comprises 19 residues. Germline V lookup: CDR1 MNHNY, CDR2 SVGAGI (reference sequence). With 5 bases clipped from V and 7 bases from J, the junction kept 25 bases outside the gene matches. Here the CDR3 reads CASSPARGAQVVFLREQYF. CDR3 bases: TGTGCCAGCAGTCCCGCGCGGGGGGCGCAGGTGGTATTCCTACGAGAGCAGTACTTC.